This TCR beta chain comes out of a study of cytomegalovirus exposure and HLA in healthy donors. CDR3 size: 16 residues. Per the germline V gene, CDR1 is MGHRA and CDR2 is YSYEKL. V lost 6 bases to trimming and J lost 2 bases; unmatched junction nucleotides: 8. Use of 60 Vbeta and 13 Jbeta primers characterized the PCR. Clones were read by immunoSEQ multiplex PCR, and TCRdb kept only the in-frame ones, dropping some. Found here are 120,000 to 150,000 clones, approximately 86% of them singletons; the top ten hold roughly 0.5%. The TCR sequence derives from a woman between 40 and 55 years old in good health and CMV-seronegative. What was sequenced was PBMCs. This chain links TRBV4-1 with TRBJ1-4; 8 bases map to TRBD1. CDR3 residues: CASSLISGGTNEKLFF. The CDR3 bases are TGCGCCAGCAGTCTCATTTCAGGGGGCACTAATGAAAAACTGTTTTTT.